This T cell receptor (beta chain) is drawn from a study of blood T cell repertoires in COVID-19 (dated by TCRdb to 2018 to 2020). For context, the study as a whole: Samples covering the acute and convalescent phases of COVID-19 were provided by collaborators in the United States, Italy and Spain. The prospective study material was composed of cDNA or gDNA derived from T cells, B-cell-depleted T cells, or PBMCs. Nearly every sample came with metadata listing a de-identified subject ID, COVID-19 status, age in years and sex. A freely available public database, intended as a resource for researchers studying the immune response to SARS-CoV-2, is where the repertoires were released. Where available, HLA class I and class II types were taken from metadata supplied by the sample provider and were not determined by assay-based typing. Deeply sampled blood TCRbeta repertoires from subjects exposed to, actively infected with, or recovered from COVID-19 were included in the dataset. The samples were drawn from the first 160 participants of the ongoing ImmuneRACE study and from 950 to 1,500 subjects provided by 6 global collaborators. Points the paper makes about the study in general: Clinical and demographic metadata were provided uncurated, with the amount varying by source and participant.

TCRbeta CDR3 regions were amplified from genomic DNA by means of the immunoSEQ Assay, a bias-controlled multiplex PCR. The published analysis was carried out like this. The number of nucleated cells in each sample was estimated by amplification of reference gene primers within the assay. To quantify the absolute abundance of each unique TCRbeta CDR3 rearrangement, sequence reads were collapsed and filtered. For each sample, productive Simpson clonality was calculated by taking the square root of Simpson's diversity index across productive rearrangements. What TCRdb holds here is the immuneACCESS table cut down to in-frame rearrangements. Part of the clones is not present; checked against another copy, under half of the missing clones reflect an unresolved V gene, and the others are unexplained. The D gene and trimming were derived from the DNA, and the V and J assignments and clone size from that table. The sample table records about 200,000 clones; 70% to 90% of these occur just once. The biggest ten clones account for around 1.5% of the sample.

As encoded in the germline V gene, CDR1 is SGHDT while CDR2 is YYEEEE. Inclusive of the bounding cysteine and phenylalanine, the CDR3 is 16 residues long. The CDR3 DNA has 48 bases and is translated from base 1. V is cut back by 0 bases and J by 6 bases, with 10 bases in the junction unmatched. With respect to this clone: It lacks a known antigen. No base quality information exists; no much larger clone differs at one position.

Each collaborating institution followed its own protocols to collect whole blood in K2EDTA tubes. Collaborator samples were shipped for TCRbeta analysis as frozen whole blood, isolated PBMCs, or DNA extracted from either sample type. The sequence was obtained from a man younger than 35 with active or convalescent COVID-19. Sequenced: peripheral blood. Recombination linked TRBV5-6 to TRBJ1-2; 8 central bases correspond to TRBD1. The CDR3 region: CASSLGGGRGPNGYTF. In nucleotides, the sequence is TGTGCCAGCAGCTTGGGCGGTGGCAGGGGGCCTAATGGCTACACCTTC.